This entry lists 21 T cell receptor beta chains sequenced from one sample in a study of blood T cell repertoires in COVID-19. Profiled with immunoSEQ multiplex PCR; TCRdb holds only in-frame clones, not every one. The profile shows more than 70,000 clones, 75% to 90% of them singletons. Source material: peripheral blood. Receptors were obtained from a woman aged 70-85 years with acute or convalescent COVID-19.

This clone was observed a single time. CDR3 in DNA: TGTGCCAGCAGCTCTGGACAGGGCGGCATTCAGTACTTC. It codes for CASSSGQGGIQYF. The chain is built from TRBV5-8 and TRBJ2-4; TRBD1 aligns across 8 bases. The CDR3 extends over 13 amino acids. CDR1 SGHTS and CDR2 YDEGEE come from the germline V gene. Trimming at V came to 3 bases and at J to 9 bases, leaving 5 bases not matched to a gene.

The chain recombines TRBV20-1 with TRBJ1-1; tentatively, D is TRBD1 (5 bases). With 3 bases removed from V and 2 bases from J, the gap between germline ends came to 10 bases. The germline V gene has CDR1 DFQATT and CDR2 SNEGSKA (reference sequence). This CDR3 is built from 13 residues. CDR3 nucleotide sequence: TGCAGTGCTAGTTTTCAGGGTAACACTGAAGCTTTCTTT. Translated: CSASFQGNTEAFF.

The chain carries TRBV4-3 and TRBJ1-1; D is undetermined. Germline V gives CDR1 LGHNA, CDR2 YSLEER. Trimming took off 4 bases at V and 0 bases at J, with 9 bases between the two ends. The CDR3 covers 14 residues. The CDR3 DNA sequence: TGCGCCAGCAGCCCCCACGGGATGAACACTGAAGCTTTCTTT. Protein: CASSPHGMNTEAFF.

Only one count was recorded for this clone. The V and J genes are TRBV19 and TRBJ2-7, with D tentatively TRBD2 (7 bases). The CDR3 spans 15 residues. CDR1 LNHDA and CDR2 SQIVND come from the germline V gene (reference sequence). The germline V and J ends were trimmed by 5 bases and 5 bases, with 19 bases remaining between them. The CDR3 reads CASSPGGGLIDEQYF. The CDR3 bases are TGTGCCAGTAGTCCGGGGGGCGGACTTATCGACGAGCAGTACTTC.

This clone came up a few times. The chain joins TRBV5-5 to TRBJ1-3, with D possibly TRBD1 on 6 matching bases. The germline V and J ends were trimmed by 0 bases and 0 bases, with 16 bases remaining between them. Germline V CDR1 and CDR2: SGHKS, YYEKEE (reference sequence). This CDR3 has 18 residues. CDR3 in DNA: TGTGCCAGCAGCTTGGCGGCCCTGGGAGGGGGCTCTGGAAACACCATATATTTT. Its protein is CASSLAALGGGSGNTIYF. The variable domain in full, with the rest retrieved from reference TRBV5-5 and TRBJ1-3, is DAGVTQSPTHLIKTRGQQVTLRCSPISGHKSVSWYQQVLGQGPQFIFQYYEKEERGRGNFPDRFSARQFPNYSSELNVNALLLGDSALYLCASSLAALGGGSGNTIYFGEGSWLTVV.

V usage is TRBV5-4 and J usage is TRBJ2-3; D is possibly TRBD1 (6 bases). V was pared by 0 bases and J by 2 bases, with 10 bases between. The V gene's germline CDR1 is SGHNT and CDR2 YYREEE (reference sequence). This CDR3 spans 15 amino acids. CDR3 sequence reads: CASSLVDSITDTQYF. The CDR3 region has the DNA TGTGCCAGCAGCTTGGTGGACAGCATCACAGATACGCAGTATTTT. The variable domain in full, with the rest retrieved from reference TRBV5-4 and TRBJ2-3, is ETGVTQSPTHLIKTRGQQVTLRCSSQSGHNTVSWYQQALGQGPQFIFQYYREEENGRGNFPPRFSGLQFPNYSSELNVNALELDDSALYLCASSLVDSITDTQYFGPGTRLTVL.

This chain connects TRBV19 to TRBJ2-3; the D is unclear. The germline gives CDR1 LNHDA, CDR2 SQIVND (reference sequence). The CDR3 length is 16 residues. Between the trimmed V and J ends, which lost 5 bases and 2 bases, there was a span of 17 bases. This CDR3 is CASSPPGLTTTDTQYF. In nucleotides, the CDR3 is TGTGCCAGTAGTCCGCCGGGTCTTACTACCACAGATACGCAGTATTTT. Filled out from reference TRBV19 and TRBJ2-3, the complete variable domain reads DGGITQSPKYLFRKEGQNVTLSCEQNLNHDAMYWYRQDPGQGLRLIYYSQIVNDFQKGDIAEGYSVSREKKESFPLTVTSAQKNPTAFYLCASSPPGLTTTDTQYFGPGTRLTVL.

This sequence joins TRBV6-2 or TRBV6-3 and TRBJ1-2; D may be TRBD1 (5 bases). The CDR3 contains 12 residues. Per the germline V gene, CDR1 is MNHEY and CDR2 is SVGEGT. V lost 5 bases, J lost 4 bases, and 8 bases lay in between. CDR3 DNA: TGTGCCAGCAGTAGGGGAAGCTATGGCTACACCTTC. Protein sequence: CASSRGSYGYTF.

The gene calls are TRBV10-2 and TRBJ1-1; TRBD1 matches 9 bases. The CDR3 totals 15 residues. The germline V gene encodes CDR1 WSHSY and CDR2 SAAADI. V trimming: 6 bases; J trimming: 0 bases; junction bases outside the gene matches: 5. The CDR3 region is CASRDRGDMNTEAFF. The CDR3 DNA sequence: TGCGCCAGCAGGGACAGGGGAGATATGAACACTGAAGCTTTCTTT.

V usage is TRBV10-3 and J usage is TRBJ2-4; 11 nucleotides line up with TRBD2. The CDR3 is 19 residues long. V lost 2 bases, J lost 4 bases, and 13 bases stayed unmatched. Per germline, CDR1 ENHRY and CDR2 SYGVKD. In DNA form, the CDR3 reads TGTGCCATCAGTGAGGACCGACTAGCGGGGAACGCGATTAAAAACATTCAGTACTTC. Encoded protein: CAISEDRLAGNAIKNIQYF.

The chain couples TRBV19 to TRBJ1-1; tentative D call: TRBD1 (6 bases). V was cut by 7 bases and J by 5 bases, with 20 bases left in between. The CDR3 has 15 residues. Germline lookup yields CDR1 LNHDA and CDR2 SQIVND (reference sequence). The CDR3 DNA follows: TGTGCCAGTACCCCCGGGGGGGGGCGAGAGACTGAAGCTTTCTTT. This translates into CASTPGGGRETEAFF.

In DNA, the CDR3 is TGTGCCAGCAGCTCGGCGGGACGGACAAACTATGGCTACACCTTC. Translated, it gives CASSSAGRTNYGYTF. The chain uses TRBV14 and TRBJ1-2, with D possibly matching TRBD1 (5 bases). Germline-derived CDR1 and CDR2 are SGHDN and FVKESK. CDR3 length: 15 residues. Trimming pared 5 bases from V and 2 bases from J, leaving 15 bases between. The complete variable domain, with remaining parts taken from reference TRBV14 and TRBJ1-2, reads EAGVTQFPSHSVIEKGQTVTLRCDPISGHDNLYWYRRVMGKEIKFLLHFVKESKQDESGMPNNRFLAERTGGTYSTLKVQPAELEDSGVYFCASSSAGRTNYGYTFGSGTRLTVV.

This sequence joins TRBV9 and TRBJ2-2, with 7 bases aligning to TRBD2. Germline CDR1 and CDR2: SGDLS and YYNGEE. Trimming cost V 4 bases and J 0 bases; bases outside gene matches: 6. The CDR3 has 16 amino acids. CDR3 DNA sequence: TGTGCCAGCAGCCCCCGGACTAGTTCGAACACCGGGGAGCTGTTTTTT. This sequence encodes CASSPRTSSNTGELFF. Looking up the rest from reference TRBV9 and TRBJ2-2 gives the full variable domain: DSGVTQTPKHLITATGQRVTLRCSPRSGDLSVYWYQQSLDQGLQFLIQYYNGEERAKGNILERFSAQQFPDLHSELNLSSLELGDSALYFCASSPRTSSNTGELFFGEGSRLTVL.

This sequence joins TRBV19 and TRBJ2-3; D remains unclear. This CDR3 comprises 13 residues. V was cut by 4 bases and J by 0 bases, with 5 bases left in between. Germline V gene lookup returns CDR1 LNHDA and CDR2 SQIVND (reference sequence). CDR3 in DNA: TGTGCCAGTAGTAGTCTTAGCACAGATACGCAGTATTTT. Its protein product is CASSSLSTDTQYF.

The rearrangement links TRBV5-1 to TRBJ2-7; 8 bases agree with TRBD1. This CDR3 has 14 amino acids. V shed 5 bases and J 0 bases; nucleotides not matched to a gene: 4. Germline V gene lookup returns CDR1 SGHRS and CDR2 YFSETQ. The CDR3 bases are TGCGCCAGCAGGTCCGGGACAGGCTCCTACGAGCAGTACTTC. Protein product: CASRSGTGSYEQYF.

V is TRBV5-4 and J is TRBJ2-1; 10 bases fit TRBD2. Trimming removed 5 bases from V and 4 bases from J; junction bases left unmatched: 3. CDR1 is SGHNT and CDR2 is YYREEE in the germline V gene (reference sequence). The CDR3 spans 14 residues. The CDR3 nucleotides are TGTGCCAGCAGGCCTAGCGGGGGTTACAATGAGCAGTTCTTC. Protein product: CASRPSGGYNEQFF.

The V call is TRBV18, the J call TRBJ2-2, with TRBD2 as a possible D gene (6 bases). The V end was cut by 1 base, the J end by 4 bases, with 10 bases between. CDR3 length: 15 amino acids. Germline-derived CDR1 and CDR2 are KGHSH and LQKENI. Written as DNA, the CDR3 is TGTGCCAGCTCACCACTCCTAGCGAGCACCGGGGAGCTGTTTTTT. Amino acids: CASSPLLASTGELFF.

V and J are TRBV28 and TRBJ2-3; 8 positions agree with TRBD2. This CDR3 spans 16 amino acids. Unmatched junction bases numbered 12, after V lost 6 bases and J lost 4 bases. Germline assignment: CDR1 MDHEN and CDR2 SYDVKM. For the CDR3, the DNA is TGTGCCAGCAGCTCCTCTAGCGGGTTTGCGGCAGATACGCAGTATTTT. Its protein product is CASSSSSGFAADTQYF.

The chain has TRBV20-1 and TRBJ2-1, with TRBD2 matching 11 bases. The germline gives CDR1 DFQATT, CDR2 SNEGSKA (reference sequence). J gave up 8 bases and V 3 bases, and 6 bases lay outside the gene matches. This CDR3 has 14 amino acids. In nucleotides, the CDR3 is TGCAGTGCTAGTCCACTAGCGGGAGTTTATGAGCAGTTCTTC. As protein: CSASPLAGVYEQFF.

This clone was observed a few times. The CDR3 sequence: CASSAEVGAGYTF. CDR3 nucleotide sequence: TGTGCCAGCAGCGCCGAGGTAGGGGCTGGCTACACCTTC. This chain connects TRBV9 to TRBJ1-2, with a possible D match to TRBD1 (5 bases). Germline V gene sequence: CDR1 SGDLS, CDR2 YYNGEE. Trimming took 3 bases from V and 7 from J, leaving 13 bases between them. This CDR3 region has 13 residues.

The V call is TRBV7-9, the J call TRBJ1-3; TRBD1 matches at 10 bases. The CDR3 runs 16 residues. V gave up 1 base and J gave up 2 bases; unmatched junction bases: 2. Germline-derived CDR1 and CDR2 are SEHNR and FQNEAQ (reference sequence). CDR3 coding DNA: TGTGCCAGCAGCTTAGGACAGGGGGCGGCTGGAAACACCATATATTTT. This encodes CASSLGQGAAGNTIYF.